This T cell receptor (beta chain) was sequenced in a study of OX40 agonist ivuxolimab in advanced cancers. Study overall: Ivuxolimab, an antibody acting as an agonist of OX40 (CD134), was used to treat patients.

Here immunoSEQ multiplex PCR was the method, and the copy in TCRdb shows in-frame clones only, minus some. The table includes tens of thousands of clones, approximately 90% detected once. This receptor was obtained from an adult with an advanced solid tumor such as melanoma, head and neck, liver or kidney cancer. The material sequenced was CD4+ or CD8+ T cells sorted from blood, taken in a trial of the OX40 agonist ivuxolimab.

CDR3 sequence: CASRNTGTEVETQYF. CDR3 DNA sequence: TGTGCCAGTAGGAACACCGGGACAGAAGTAGAGACCCAGTACTTC. V gene TRBV19 combines with J gene TRBJ2-5; 7 bases align to TRBD1. Trimming took 6 bases from V and 4 from J; bases not matched to a gene: 11. CDR1 is LNHDA and CDR2 is SQIVND in the germline V gene (reference sequence). The CDR3 is 15 residues long.